These 28 T cell receptor beta chains originate from one sample sequenced in a study of blood T cell repertoires in COVID-19. Clones were read by immunoSEQ multiplex PCR, and TCRdb kept only the in-frame ones, dropping some. The sample includes approximately 300,000 clones, about nine tenths of them seen just once. The sequenced material came from PBMCs or T cells enriched from blood (not recorded which). These receptors were taken from a woman between 18 and 30 years old who had recovered from COVID-19.

For the CDR3, the DNA is TGCGCCAGCAGTGAGGGCTCAGCGGGAGGCCTCTACGAGCAGTACTTC. It encodes CASSEGSAGGLYEQYF. The rearrangement uses TRBV10-1 and TRBJ2-7; TRBD2 agrees at 9 bases. Germline loops: CDR1 WNHNN, CDR2 SYGVQD (reference sequence). V was pared by 2 bases and J by 3 bases, with 8 bases of the junction left unmatched. The CDR3 totals 16 residues.

The chain combines TRBV3-1 (or the pseudogene TRBV3-2) with TRBJ1-1; the match to TRBD1 covers 8 bases. Germline V lookup: CDR1 LGHDT, CDR2 YNNKEL (reference sequence). Losses at the gene ends were 4 bases for V and 3 bases for J; bases not matched to a gene: 7. The CDR3 length is 15 residues. The CDR3 nucleotides read TGTGCCAGCAGCCTCGCAGGGGGCGCGGACACTGAAGCTTTCTTT. This gives the protein CASSLAGGADTEAFF.

The chain employs TRBV30 and TRBJ2-5; the match to TRBD2 covers 12 bases. Germline CDR1 and CDR2: GTSNPN and SVGIG (reference sequence). The V and J ends lost 2 bases and 5 bases, in that order; junction bases with no gene match: 12. The CDR3 is 17 residues long. Here the CDR3 DNA reads TGTGCCTGGAGTCCTTCCGGACTAGCGGGAATCACGGAGACCCAGTACTTC. Translating it yields CAWSPSGLAGITETQYF.

V gene TRBV28 combines with J gene TRBJ1-5, with a tentative D call TRBD1 (5 bases). The V gene's germline CDR1 is MDHEN and CDR2 SYDVKM. Trimming took off 6 bases at V and 0 bases at J, with 12 bases between the two ends. The CDR3 runs 15 residues. The CDR3 nucleotides read TGTGCCAGCAGGGTGGGAGGGGATAGCAATCAGCCCCAGCATTTT. This codes for CASRVGGDSNQPQHF.

J is TRBJ2-1 and V is TRBV7-2; D remains unclear. From germline, CDR1 is SGHTA and CDR2 FQGNSA. The CDR3 is 15 residues long. V lost 1 base and J lost 6, with 13 bases in between. Here the CDR3 reads CASSLELAIGNEQFF. CDR3 nucleotide sequence: TGTGCCAGCAGCTTAGAACTCGCAATCGGCAATGAGCAGTTCTTC. The entire variable domain, with the rest obtained from reference TRBV7-2 and TRBJ2-1, is as follows: GAGVSQSPSNKVTEKGKDVELRCDPISGHTALYWYRQSLGQGLEFLIYFQGNSAPDKSGLPSDRFSAERTGGSVSTLTIQRTQQEDSAVYLCASSLELAIGNEQFFGPGTRLTVL.

The chain has TRBV7-8 and TRBJ1-1; maybe TRBD1 (6 bases). Germline V gives CDR1 SGHVS, CDR2 FQNEAQ. V was clipped by 5 bases and J by 5 bases, with 15 bases between them. CDR3 length equals 14 residues. The CDR3 loop reads CASSGRGGRTEAFF. In DNA form, the CDR3 reads TGTGCCAGCAGCGGGAGGGGGGGTCGGACTGAAGCTTTCTTT.

The rearrangement links TRBV21-1 to TRBJ2-7; the D call in the table, TRBD1, was not verified against the DNA. TRBV21-1 is assigned pseudogene status. The CDR3 loop spans 14 amino acids. CDR3 region: CASSPLTGLDEQYF. CDR3 DNA: TGTGCCAGCAGCCCTCTGACAGGGTTAGACGAGCAGTACTTC.

This chain connects TRBV5-1 to TRBJ2-5; 12 bases match TRBD2. The germline V gene encodes CDR1 SGHRS and CDR2 YFSETQ. With V trimmed by 6 bases and J by 4 bases, 10 bases remained unmatched. The CDR3 length is 16 residues. In nucleotides, the CDR3 is TGCGCCAGCAATACAGCTAGCGGGAGGGTTGGAGAGACCCAGTACTTC. Its translation is CASNTASGRVGETQYF.

This clone was detected once. The rearrangement joins TRBV25-1 to TRBJ1-2; no clear D gene. The CDR3 covers 14 residues. Germline CDR1 is MGHDK and CDR2 is SYGVNS. Deletions cut 5 bases from V and 3 bases from J, with 13 bases between. CDR3 in amino acids: CASSQEGVYYGYTF. The CDR3 bases are TGTGCCAGCAGTCAGGAGGGTGTCTACTATGGCTACACCTTC.

The CDR3 sequence: CASSPQREGLGTGELFF. Here the CDR3 DNA reads TGTGCCAGCAGCCCCCAGCGGGAGGGCCTGGGCACCGGGGAGCTGTTTTTT. The chain uses TRBV7-9 and TRBJ2-2; 10 bases match TRBD2. V shed 5 bases, J shed 4 bases, and the junction held 10 bases outside the gene matches. The CDR3 runs to 17 residues. Germline V gene data show CDR1 as SEHNR and CDR2 as FQNEAQ (reference sequence).

The genes are TRBV5-1 and TRBJ2-7; perhaps TRBD2 as D (5 bases). CDR3 size: 14 residues. Germline loops: CDR1 SGHRS, CDR2 YFSETQ. Trimming removed 3 bases at V and 6 bases at J, with 16 bases between. The CDR3 DNA reads TGCGCCAGCAGCTCTGAGGGAGCTGGTTTCGAGCAGTACTTC. Encoded protein: CASSSEGAGFEQYF.

The gene calls are TRBV27 and TRBJ2-3; the D gene is possibly TRBD1 (6 bases). The CDR3 sequence is 15 residues long. The germline V gene has CDR1 MNHEY and CDR2 SMNVEV (reference sequence). The V end lost 3 bases, the J end lost 0 bases, and 10 bases lay between the germline ends. This chain's CDR3 is CASSFRGASTDTQYF. DNA for the CDR3: TGTGCCAGCAGTTTCAGGGGCGCTAGCACAGATACGCAGTATTTT.

V is TRBV5-4 and J is TRBJ2-1; 10 positions agree with TRBD2. The CDR3 has 16 amino acids. V lost 5 bases and J lost 7; bases outside the gene matches: 12. Germline V gives CDR1 SGHNT, CDR2 YYREEE (reference sequence). The CDR3 DNA follows: TGTGCCAGCAGTCAACAAAGCGGGGGGGCCTTTAATGAGCAGTTCTTC. This encodes CASSQQSGGAFNEQFF.

This chain's CDR3 is CASSREGGNGYTF. In nucleotides, the CDR3 is TGCGCCAGCAGCCGAGAAGGGGGAAATGGCTACACCTTC. V usage is TRBV5-1 and J usage is TRBJ1-2, with TRBD1 as a possible D gene (6 bases). The CDR3 spans 13 residues. Germline V gene lookup returns CDR1 SGHRS and CDR2 YFSETQ. V was cut by 4 bases and J by 6 bases, with 13 bases left in between.

The V and J genes are TRBV5-1 and TRBJ2-7, with D possibly matching TRBD2 (5 bases). The CDR3 consists of 13 residues. Germline V lookup: CDR1 SGHRS, CDR2 YFSETQ. With 3 bases removed from V and 1 base from J, the gap between germline ends came to 8 bases. The chain's CDR3 is CASSSGVSYEQYF. CDR3 nucleotide sequence: TGCGCCAGCAGCTCCGGGGTGTCCTACGAGCAGTACTTC.

V gene TRBV6-5 combines with J gene TRBJ1-1; weak D call: TRBD1 (6 bases). Germline V lookup: CDR1 MNHEY, CDR2 SVGAGI. V was shortened by 6 bases and J by 0 bases, with 11 bases between the two germline ends. This CDR3 spans 14 amino acids. The CDR3 nucleotides are TGTGCCAGCAGGCCGACAGGAGTGAACACTGAAGCTTTCTTT. It codes for CASRPTGVNTEAFF.

The chain combines TRBV5-4 with TRBJ1-2; the D gene is possibly TRBD1 (5 bases). The ends were cut back, 4 bases at V and 3 bases at J, with 16 bases in the middle. CDR1 and CDR2 from the germline V gene are SGHNT and YYREEE (reference sequence). CDR3 length: 15 residues. The CDR3 DNA is TGTGCCAGCAGCGCTCGGGGGGAGAGGGACTATGGCTACACCTTC. Translation: CASSARGERDYGYTF.

This clone was seen just once. Different DNA sequences within this sample yield the same CDR3. This chain joins TRBV7-3 and TRBJ2-3; D unclear. The germline V and J ends were trimmed by 5 bases and 1 base, with 7 bases remaining between them. Per germline, CDR1 SGHTA and CDR2 FQGTGA. The CDR3 runs 13 residues. This CDR3 reads CASSPPGTDTQYF. CDR3 nucleotides: TGTGCCAGCAGCCCGCCAGGCACAGATACGCAGTATTTT.

This rearrangement joins TRBV5-1 to TRBJ1-6, with D perhaps matching TRBD1 (5 bases). This CDR3 is 14 amino acids long. Looked up from germline, CDR1 is SGHRS and CDR2 is YFSETQ. The ends were cut back, 4 bases at V and 7 bases at J, with 12 bases in the middle. The DNA for the CDR3 is TGCGCCAGCAGCGCCACAGGTAGAAATTCACCCCTCCACTTT. Amino acids: CASSATGRNSPLHF.

Only one count was recorded for this clone. This rearrangement joins TRBV4-1 to TRBJ2-7; no firm D call. Per germline, CDR1 MGHRA and CDR2 YSYEKL. CDR3 length equals 15 residues. Trimming shortened V by 0 bases and J by 0 bases, and 9 bases separated the two germline ends. Written as DNA, the CDR3 is TGCGCCAGCAGCCAAGACCCTCTAGGCTCCTACGAGCAGTACTTC. Protein sequence: CASSQDPLGSYEQYF.

The chain has TRBV29-1 and TRBJ1-2, with TRBD1 matching over 7 bases. In germline, CDR1 is SQVTM, CDR2 ANQGSEA. CDR3 length: 12 amino acids. After removal of 5 bases from V and 3 bases from J, the junction contained 3 bases not matched to a gene. The CDR3 coding sequence is TGCAGCGTTCCAGGACAGGACTATGGCTACACCTTC. This gives the protein CSVPGQDYGYTF.

The rearrangement links TRBV7-6 to TRBJ2-2; 14 bases line up with TRBD2. V shed 5 bases, J shed 6 bases, and the junction held 8 bases outside the gene matches. Germline values: CDR1 SGHVS, CDR2 FNYEAQ. This CDR3 is built from 17 residues. CDR3 sequence reads: CASSPLTSGGAAGELFF. CDR3 sequence (DNA): TGTGCCAGCAGCCCGTTGACTAGCGGGGGGGCCGCCGGGGAGCTGTTTTTT.

The rearrangement links TRBV30 to TRBJ1-2; 9 nucleotides agree with TRBD1. This CDR3 comprises 14 residues. CDR1 and CDR2 from the germline V gene are GTSNPN and SVGIG (reference sequence). V lost 1 base, J lost 7 bases, and 7 bases stayed unmatched. Written as DNA, the CDR3 is TGTGCCTGGAGTGAACAGGGGGCGAGACGTGGCTACACCTTC. Translated: CAWSEQGARRGYTF.

The chain links TRBV6-5 to TRBJ1-4; D is possibly TRBD1 (6 bases). The CDR3 is made up of 16 amino acids. CDR1 is MNHEY, CDR2 SVGAGI, per germline. V lost 4 bases, J lost 5 bases, and 17 bases lay in between. The CDR3: CASSLQGRAFNEKLFF. The CDR3 bases are TGTGCCAGCAGTTTACAGGGCCGTGCCTTCAATGAAAAACTGTTTTTT.

J is TRBJ2-2 and V is TRBV30; no clear D gene. This CDR3 region has 13 residues. Trimming shortened V by 1 base and J by 4 bases, and 7 bases separated the two germline ends. Germline CDR1 reads GTSNPN; CDR2 reads SVGIG (reference sequence). CDR3 region: CAWSGAITGELFF. CDR3 sequence (DNA): TGTGCCTGGAGTGGGGCAATCACCGGGGAGCTGTTTTTT. The full variable domain, its missing parts supplied by reference TRBV30 and TRBJ2-2, is SQTIHQWPATLVQPVGSPLSLECTVEGTSNPNLYWYRQAAGRGLQLLFYSVGIGQISSEVPQNLSASRPQDRQFILSSKKLLLSDSGFYLCAWSGAITGELFFGEGSRLTVL.

The gene calls are TRBV21-1 and TRBJ2-1; no DNA check was done on the table's D call, TRBD1. TRBV21-1 is reported as a pseudogene. The length of the CDR3 is 17 residues. As DNA, the CDR3 is TGTGCCAGCAGCAAAAGGGACACTTTAGATGCGGAAAATGAGCAGTTCTTC. Residues: CASSKRDTLDAENEQFF.

The chain combines TRBV7-8 with TRBJ1-6; D call uncertain. CDR1 is SGHVS, CDR2 FQNEAQ, per germline. Trimming shortened V by 5 bases and J by 7 bases, and 15 bases separated the two germline ends. This CDR3 is built from 15 residues. CDR3 in amino acids: CASSPAPMRNSPLHF. The CDR3 DNA sequence: TGTGCCAGCAGCCCGGCGCCCATGAGGAATTCACCCCTCCACTTT.

The chain uses TRBV19 and TRBJ2-3; D is unresolved. Trimming stripped 6 bases from V and 5 bases from J, with 9 bases between. Germline V lookup: CDR1 LNHDA, CDR2 SQIVND (reference sequence). The CDR3 runs to 12 residues. CDR3 DNA sequence: TGTGCCAGTAGAAAGACGGGAGATACGCAGTATTTT. It translates to CASRKTGDTQYF.